The 9 T cell receptor beta chains reported below all come from one sample, sequenced in a study of blood T cell repertoires in COVID-19. The table came from immunoSEQ multiplex PCR; TCRdb's copy has only in-frame clones and leaves some out. The sample carries over 120,000 clones, around 79% recorded once. Sample: PBMCs or T cells enriched from blood (not recorded which). The source is a woman in her 50s who had recovered from COVID-19.

The rearrangement links TRBV3-1 (or the pseudogene TRBV3-2) to TRBJ1-1; TRBD1 might be the D (5 bases). The CDR3 totals 14 residues. The germline V gene has CDR1 LGHDT and CDR2 YNNKEL (reference sequence). V lost 4 bases to trimming and J lost 7 bases, with 16 bases between them. The CDR3 reads CASSRRRTGGEAFF. The CDR3 region has the DNA TGTGCCAGCAGCCGACGAAGGACGGGGGGTGAAGCTTTCTTT.

V gene TRBV5-1 combines with J gene TRBJ1-4; D ambiguous. Trimming took 0 bases from V and 6 from J, leaving 9 bases between them. Germline V gives CDR1 SGHRS, CDR2 YFSETQ. The CDR3 has 14 residues. The CDR3 here is CASSLGPGDEKLFF. The CDR3 DNA sequence: TGCGCCAGCAGCTTGGGGCCGGGAGATGAAAAACTGTTTTTT.

The chain employs TRBV4-2 and TRBJ2-3, with 11 bases lining up with TRBD2. Germline V gene lookup returns CDR1 LGHNA and CDR2 YNFKEQ. The CDR3 spans 17 residues. V lost 4 bases, J lost 2 bases, and 8 bases stayed unmatched. The CDR3 protein is CASSRATSGGNTDTQYF. In nucleotides, the CDR3 is TGTGCCAGCAGCCGCGCCACTAGCGGGGGAAACACAGATACGCAGTATTTT.

The chain employs TRBV5-1 and TRBJ1-2; D is unclear. V was pared by 0 bases and J by 0 bases, with 9 bases between. Looked up from germline, CDR1 is SGHRS and CDR2 is YFSETQ. There are 15 residues in the CDR3. This CDR3 reads CASSLDGAANYGYTF. The DNA for the CDR3 is TGCGCCAGCAGCTTGGACGGAGCAGCTAACTATGGCTACACCTTC.

This chain joins TRBV25-1 and TRBJ1-1, with D perhaps TRBD1 (6 bases). The CDR3 runs to 17 residues. Trimming left V 2 bases short and J 0 bases short, with 16 bases between. Germline CDR1 MGHDK, CDR2 SYGVNS. CDR3 loop: CASSELLVRGVNTEAFF. Written as DNA, the CDR3 is TGTGCCAGCAGTGAACTCCTAGTCAGGGGCGTGAACACTGAAGCTTTCTTT.

This chain links TRBV30 with TRBJ2-3; possible D gene TRBD2, 6 bases. This CDR3 contains 15 residues. The V end was cut by 4 bases, the J end by 0 bases, with 14 bases between. CDR1 is GTSNPN and CDR2 is SVGIG in the germline V gene (reference sequence). The CDR3 coding sequence is TGTGCCTGGAATGAAGGGACTCTGAGCACAGATACGCAGTATTTT. It translates to CAWNEGTLSTDTQYF.

The chain joins TRBV5-8 to TRBJ1-5, with a weak D call TRBD1 (5 bases). Germline V gives CDR1 SGHTS, CDR2 YDEGEE. The CDR3 sequence is 17 residues long. V was cut by 6 bases and J by 0 bases, with 19 bases left in between. In nucleotides, the CDR3 is TGTGCCAGCAACCAGAGGACACAGACCTATAGCAATCAGCCCCAGCATTTT. This codes for CASNQRTQTYSNQPQHF.

This clone was seen a handful of times. The chain couples TRBV19 to TRBJ1-5; 7 nucleotides agree with TRBD1. The germline V gene encodes CDR1 LNHDA and CDR2 SQIVND (reference sequence). The CDR3 has 13 residues. V was clipped by 7 bases and J by 7 bases; unmatched bases: 7. The chain's CDR3 is CASTRQGGQPQHF. DNA of the CDR3: TGTGCCAGTACCCGACAGGGTGGACAGCCCCAGCATTTT.

The chain employs TRBV6-5 and TRBJ1-5; D perhaps matches TRBD1 (6 bases). V was trimmed by 4 bases and J by 6 bases, leaving 10 bases between them. Germline V CDR1 and CDR2: MNHEY, SVGAGI. The CDR3 is 13 amino acids. For the CDR3, the DNA is TGTGCCAGCAGTTTCAGGGGCGGTCAGCCCCAGCATTTT. Amino acids: CASSFRGGQPQHF.